This T cell receptor (beta chain) was identified in a study of shared clonotypes between healthy human individuals. Overall study findings and caveats: The study found about 5% of naive CD4 clonotypes shared across a few donors.

In its sample, this clone was seen once. What it recognizes is unknown. Deep-level settings were used for running the assay. Replicate sorted-subset PCRs were loaded with around 0.2 ug DNA, roughly 33,000 T cell genomes. Sequencing used immunoSEQ multiplex PCR; TCRdb keeps in-frame clones, though not all of them. Among about 95,000 clones listed, 67% were seen once. CD45RO+ cells joined CCR7-negative CD45RA+ TemRA cells to form CD8 memory. The sequence came from a man aged 25 to 40 in good health. Input material: memory CD8+ T cells sorted from blood. Regarding subset: CD45RO+ cells pooled with CCR7-negative TemRA cells.

For the CDR3, the DNA is TGTGCCATCAGTTCCTTGGACAGGTACTCTGGGGCCAACGTCCTGACTTTC. Protein sequence: CAISSLDRYSGANVLTF. V usage is TRBV10-3 and J usage is TRBJ2-6; 7 bases fit TRBD1. This CDR3 is built from 17 residues. Germline-derived CDR1 and CDR2 are ENHRY and SYGVKD. The trim removed 5 bases at V and 0 bases at J, leaving 7 bases unmatched.